The T cell receptor (beta chain) described here comes from a study of T cells in tuberculosis. Sorting used thawed, overnight-rested PBMC stained with anti-CD3, a viability dye and GMM-loaded CD1B tetramer. The lipid loaded on the CD1B tetramers was C32 glucose monomycolate from Rhodococcus equi. Some 95,000 tetramer-negative cells were sorted from each donor. The CDR3 is made up of 13 amino acids. V lost 1 base to trimming and J lost 9 bases, with 10 bases between them. Germline V gives CDR1 SEHNR, CDR2 FQNEAQ (reference sequence). The data were produced by immunoSEQ multiplex PCR, yet TCRdb's version contains in-frame clones alone and is incomplete. Of 80,000 to 90,000 clones listed, approximately 90% are singletons.

The source is an adult woman with latent tuberculosis. The sequencing input was CD1b-GMM tetramer-negative cells sorted from PBMCs. The chain employs TRBV7-9 and TRBJ2-1; D gene unclear. CDR3 sequence: CASSLGLISEQFF. CDR3 nucleotide sequence: TGTGCCAGCAGCTTAGGACTTATCAGTGAGCAGTTCTTC.